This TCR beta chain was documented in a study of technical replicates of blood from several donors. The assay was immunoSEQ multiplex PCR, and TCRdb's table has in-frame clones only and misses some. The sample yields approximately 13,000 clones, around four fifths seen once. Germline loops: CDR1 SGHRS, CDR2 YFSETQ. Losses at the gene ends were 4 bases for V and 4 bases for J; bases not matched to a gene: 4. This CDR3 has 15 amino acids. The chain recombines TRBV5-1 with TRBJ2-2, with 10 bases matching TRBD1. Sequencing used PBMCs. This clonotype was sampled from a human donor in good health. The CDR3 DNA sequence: TGCGCCAGCAGCGCCGGGACAGGGGCCACCGGGGAGCTGTTTTTT. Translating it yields CASSAGTGATGELFF.